Below, 17 T cell receptor beta chains from the same sample are listed, as sequenced in a study of CD8+CD57+ T cells in acquired aplastic anemia (dated by TCRdb to the late 2010s). For sequencing, an Illumina HiSeq 2000 was employed. Genomic DNA was used as template for profiling of TCR beta VDJ combinations and CDR3 sequences. TCRdb applied fastp at Q25 and MiXCR to the public reads, then kept only in-frame beta chains. Rows with one shared CDR3 protein collapse into an entry with the most common genes and DNA. The sample table holds about 160,000 distinct CDR3 sequences, of which roughly two thirds were seen once. The ten largest make up 40% to 60% of the sample. Flow cytometry had shown CD8+CD57+ cell expansion in the patients selected for sequencing. Sequencing used sorted CD4+, CD8+, or CD8+CD57+ T cells (not recorded which) from PBMCs. Receptor source: a human donor with aplastic anemia.

The J gene is TRBJ1-6, the V gene TRBV6-5; D is perhaps TRBD1 (5 bases). The CDR3 consists of 16 residues. V lost 2 bases, J lost 8 bases, and 16 bases lay in between. The germline CDR1 and CDR2 sequences are MNHEY and SVGAGI. For the CDR3, the DNA is TGTGCCAGCAGTTACGGGGGAGTAACATCGGATTCACCCCTCCACTTT. Protein sequence: CASSYGGVTSDSPLHF.

As to this clonotype: The junction and the germline gene differ at one end; a read error may be behind it. The chain couples TRBV6-1 to TRBJ1-5; D ambiguous. The CDR3 covers 16 residues. The V gene's germline CDR1 is MNHNS and CDR2 SASEGT. CDR3 nucleotide sequence: TGTGCCAGCAGTGATCAAAGCGAGGTGACCAATGAGCCCCAGCATTTT. Protein product: CASSDQSEVTNEPQHF.

This chain joins TRBV12-3 or TRBV12-4 and TRBJ1-1, with a weak D call TRBD1 (6 bases). The CDR3 covers 12 residues. The V end was cut by 7 bases, the J end by 1 base, with 7 bases between. This CDR3 is CASKGENTEAFF. For the CDR3, the DNA is TGTGCCAGCAAGGGGGAGAACACTGAAGCTTTCTTT.

V is TRBV2 and J is TRBJ1-6, with unresolved D. There are 15 residues in the CDR3. CDR1 and CDR2 from the germline V gene are SNHLY and FYNNEI. Trimming took 5 bases from V and 6 from J, leaving 14 bases between them. Here the CDR3 DNA reads TGTGCCAGCAGTTACTCGGCAGCCCTTAATTCACCCCTCCACTTT. Protein: CASSYSAALNSPLHF.

This chain links TRBV7-2 with TRBJ1-1; tentative D call: TRBD1 (6 bases). This CDR3 spans 16 amino acids. Trimming removed 6 bases at V and 0 bases at J, with 17 bases between. Germline V gene data show CDR1 as SGHTA and CDR2 as FQGNSA. This chain's CDR3 is CASRRRTDLMNTEAFF. CDR3 nucleotide sequence: TGTGCCAGCAGACGTCGGACAGACCTCATGAACACTGAAGCTTTCTTT.

This clonotype was recorded a few times. The chain employs TRBV20-1 and TRBJ1-1; D is unclear. V shed 6 bases and J shed 0 bases, with 11 bases lying between them. Germline CDR1 and CDR2: DFQATT and SNEGSKA (reference sequence). The CDR3 length is 13 residues. The CDR3 region is CSAQQLMNTEAFF. CDR3 in DNA: TGCAGTGCACAACAGCTGATGAACACTGAAGCTTTCTTT.

This chain uses TRBV20-1 with TRBJ1-2; 8 nucleotides match TRBD1. V shed 6 bases, J shed 4 bases, and the junction held 7 bases outside the gene matches. CDR1 and CDR2 (germline): DFQATT, SNEGSKA (reference sequence). The CDR3 is 13 residues long. The CDR3 coding sequence is TGCAGTGCCCCAGGGGGCGGTAGCTATGGCTACACCTTC. Its translation is CSAPGGGSYGYTF.

This clonotype was seen a single time. The junction differs from germline at one of its ends, possibly a read error. The gene calls are TRBV12-3 or TRBV12-4 and TRBJ2-1, with TRBD2 matching 8 bases. The length of the CDR3 is 13 residues. The CDR3 sequence: CASTPGLGRVVVF. In nucleotides, the CDR3 is TGTGCCAGCACCCCGGGACTAGGCAGGGTAGTTGTCTTC.

The chain employs TRBV15 and TRBJ1-1; D not resolved. This CDR3 spans 12 amino acids. Trimming shortened V by 3 bases and J by 0 bases, and 2 bases separated the two germline ends. Germline V gene sequence: CDR1 LNHNV, CDR2 YYDKDF (reference sequence). DNA for the CDR3: TGTGCCACCAGCAGTATGAACACTGAAGCTTTCTTT. Protein sequence: CATSSMNTEAFF.

This chain uses TRBV10-3 with TRBJ2-1; the match to TRBD2 covers 11 bases. Germline V gives CDR1 ENHRY, CDR2 SYGVKD. The CDR3 sequence is 15 residues long. J was trimmed by 5 bases and V by 6 bases; bases with no gene match: 6. For the CDR3, the DNA is TGTGCCATCAGATTTTCGGGACTAGCGGACAATGAGCAGTTCTTC. Protein: CAIRFSGLADNEQFF.

The chain joins TRBV25-1 to TRBJ1-2; TRBD1 might be the D (6 bases). The V gene's germline CDR1 is MGHDK and CDR2 SYGVNS. V dropped 6 bases and J dropped 4 bases, with 12 bases sitting between them. The CDR3 contains 13 residues. CDR3 DNA sequence: TGTGCCAGCAGAAGTACAGGGTCCTATGGCTACACCTTC. Encoded protein: CASRSTGSYGYTF.

The chain is built from TRBV2 and TRBJ1-1; TRBD1 agrees at 8 bases. Trimming removed 8 bases from V and 4 bases from J; junction bases left unmatched: 3. The CDR3 contains 12 residues. Germline CDR1 SNHLY, CDR2 FYNNEI. The CDR3 reads CASRQGLTEAFF. The CDR3 bases are TGTGCCAGCCGACAGGGGCTCACTGAAGCTTTCTTT.

The gene calls are TRBV10-3 and TRBJ2-5; D might be TRBD2 (6 bases). The CDR3 is 13 amino acids. The germline CDR1 and CDR2 sequences are ENHRY and SYGVKD. Trimming pared 10 bases from V and 2 bases from J, leaving 14 bases between. The CDR3 reads CATGGARQETQYF. The CDR3 nucleotides read TGTGCCACCGGGGGTGCTCGGCAAGAGACCCAGTACTTC.

This CDR3 is CATSDPRGSYEQYF. The CDR3 bases are TGTGCCACCAGTGACCCCAGGGGCTCCTACGAGCAGTACTTC. The V call is TRBV24-1, the J call TRBJ2-7; D is perhaps TRBD1 (6 bases). The CDR3 has 14 residues. The germline V gene has CDR1 KGHDR and CDR2 SFDVKD. With 4 bases removed from V and 0 bases from J, the gap between germline ends came to 9 bases.

The rearrangement joins TRBV10-3 to TRBJ1-1; possibly TRBD1 for D (6 bases). CDR1 and CDR2 (germline): ENHRY, SYGVKD. Trimming cost V 3 bases and J 4 bases, with 15 bases left between them. The length of the CDR3 is 15 residues. The CDR3 loop is CAISERGRDITEAFF. The CDR3 DNA follows: TGTGCCATCAGTGAAAGGGGCAGGGACATCACTGAAGCTTTCTTT.

The chain couples TRBV7-2 to TRBJ2-5; 9 bases agree with TRBD2. Germline values: CDR1 SGHTA, CDR2 FQGNSA. The CDR3 is 16 amino acids. Trimming removed 4 bases from V and 4 bases from J; junction bases left unmatched: 10. DNA of the CDR3: TGTGCCAGCAGCTACCAAATAGCGGGGGAGGGAGAGACCCAGTACTTC. Amino acids: CASSYQIAGEGETQYF.

V is TRBV25-1 and J is TRBJ2-3; a possible D gene is TRBD1 (5 bases). The CDR3 totals 13 residues. Germline CDR1 and CDR2: MGHDK and SYGVNS. V was trimmed by 8 bases and J by 0 bases, leaving 9 bases between them. This CDR3 reads CASQGGSTDTQYF. The CDR3 DNA follows: TGTGCCAGCCAGGGCGGCAGCACAGATACGCAGTATTTT.